This T cell receptor (beta chain) emerged from a study of cytomegalovirus exposure and HLA in healthy donors. At the level of the study: In an earlier analysis, 90 million to 130 million unique TCR beta sequences were found from approximately 170 million T cells. Study-level points and caveats: A prior analysis recorded that most TCR beta V segments were productive about 87% or about 30% of the time. In a later analysis, an Asian-associated ancestry cluster reportedly showed fewer N-insertions than the roughly 690-donor mean.

The PCR had 60 Vbeta and 13 Jbeta primers. Some clones are missing from TCRdb's copy, which holds only in-frame ones; the method was immunoSEQ multiplex PCR. The sample consists of 110,000 to 150,000 clones, 80% of them appearing once. This clone was counted between two and nine times. Its antigen is still unknown. Per germline, CDR1 SGHVS and CDR2 FQNEAQ. CDR3 length: 12 residues. Trimming removed 5 bases at V and 3 bases at J, with 7 bases between. This sequence joins TRBV7-8 and TRBJ1-2; D not certain. The origin of this receptor is a man in his forties in good health and CMV-seropositive. Sequenced sample: PBMCs. CDR3 region: CASSPRDYGYTF. As DNA, the CDR3 is TGTGCCAGCAGCCCCCGGGACTATGGCTACACCTTC. Using reference TRBV7-8 and TRBJ1-2 for the parts outside the CDR3, the full variable domain is GAGVSQSPRYKVAKRGQDVALRCDPISGHVSLFWYQQALGQGPEFLTYFQNEAQLDKSGLPSDRFFAERPEGSVSTLKIQRTQQEDSAVYLCASSPRDYGYTFGSGTRLTVV.